This entry describes one T cell receptor (beta chain). A single record per CDR3 protein comes from TCRdb applying MiXCR to the multiplex PCR reads. In the table there are more than 200,000 distinct CDR3 sequences, about 30% of which are singletons. This sample stems from a study of breast tumors, draining lymph nodes, adjacent tissues. The CDR3 is 20 residues long. CDR1 is LNHNV and CDR2 is YYDKDF in the germline V gene (reference sequence). V lost 3 bases, J lost 1 base, and 16 bases stayed unmatched. Samples came from axillary lymph nodes draining the breast cancer. The chain links TRBV15 to TRBJ2-7, with TRBD2 identical over 12 bases. Sequencing was done on a sample of axillary lymph node tissue. This clonotype originated in a female donor with breast cancer. Some clones in this sample may be carry-over from other donors' samples. The CDR3 region has the DNA TGTGCCACCAGCAGGGAAACCGGGACTAGCGGGCTAGCCCGATCCTACGAGCAGTACTTC. Its protein product is CATSRETGTSGLARSYEQYF. The whole variable domain, filled in from reference TRBV15 and TRBJ2-7, reads DAMVIQNPRYQVTQFGKPVTLSCSQTLNHNVMYWYQQKSSQAPKLLFHYYDKDFNNEADTPDNFQSRRPNTSFCFLDIRSPGLGDTAMYLCATSRETGTSGLARSYEQYFGPGTRLTVT.